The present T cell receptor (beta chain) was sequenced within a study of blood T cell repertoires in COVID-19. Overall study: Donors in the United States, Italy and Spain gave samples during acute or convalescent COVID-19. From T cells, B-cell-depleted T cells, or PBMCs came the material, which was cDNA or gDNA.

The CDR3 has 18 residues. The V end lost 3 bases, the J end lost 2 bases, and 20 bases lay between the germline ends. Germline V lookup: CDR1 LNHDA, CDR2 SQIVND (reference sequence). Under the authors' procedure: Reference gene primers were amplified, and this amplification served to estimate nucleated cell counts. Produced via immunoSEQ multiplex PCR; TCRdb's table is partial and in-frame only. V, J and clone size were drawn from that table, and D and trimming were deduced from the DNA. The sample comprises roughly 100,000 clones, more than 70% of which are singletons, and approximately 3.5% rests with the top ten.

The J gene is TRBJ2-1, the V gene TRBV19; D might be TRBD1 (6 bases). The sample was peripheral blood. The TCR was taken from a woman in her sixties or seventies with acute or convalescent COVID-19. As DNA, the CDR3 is TGTGCCAGTAGTATCAGGGGCCTTAGAGGCGGCGCCTACAATGAGCAGTTCTTC. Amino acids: CASSIRGLRGGAYNEQFF. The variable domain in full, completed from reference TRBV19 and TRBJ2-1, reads DGGITQSPKYLFRKEGQNVTLSCEQNLNHDAMYWYRQDPGQGLRLIYYSQIVNDFQKGDIAEGYSVSREKKESFPLTVTSAQKNPTAFYLCASSIRGLRGGAYNEQFFGPGTRLTVL.